The source of this T cell receptor (beta chain) is a study of identical twins. Study conclusions and caveats: Donors were not followed over many years; analysis was cross-sectional.

There were only healthy Caucasians among the donors. This clonotype was detected a few times. The target antigen is unknown. Template switching supplied a universal primer site; unique molecular identifiers were carried on the cDNA. TCRdb itself ran the 5' RACE reads through MiXCR, one entry per CDR3 protein. The data contain 250,000 to 350,000 distinct CDR3 sequences, just under 9.5% of them singletons. Separately, the same data were catalogued under a study of yellow fever vaccine responses in identical twins. That investigation notes: In identical twins, vaccine T cell responses appeared partly shared and partly individual.

The receptor was isolated from a woman aged 18 to 35 in good health. Material: CD8+ T cells sorted from blood.

CDR3 sequence: CASSQADPLDGVQFF. As DNA, the CDR3 is TGTGCCAGCAGCCAGGCGGACCCCCTGGATGGTGTGCAGTTCTTC. This sequence joins TRBV14 and TRBJ2-1; no clear D. This CDR3 comprises 15 residues. Per the germline V gene, CDR1 is SGHDN and CDR2 is FVKESK. The V end was cut by 3 bases, the J end by 12 bases, with 21 bases between.